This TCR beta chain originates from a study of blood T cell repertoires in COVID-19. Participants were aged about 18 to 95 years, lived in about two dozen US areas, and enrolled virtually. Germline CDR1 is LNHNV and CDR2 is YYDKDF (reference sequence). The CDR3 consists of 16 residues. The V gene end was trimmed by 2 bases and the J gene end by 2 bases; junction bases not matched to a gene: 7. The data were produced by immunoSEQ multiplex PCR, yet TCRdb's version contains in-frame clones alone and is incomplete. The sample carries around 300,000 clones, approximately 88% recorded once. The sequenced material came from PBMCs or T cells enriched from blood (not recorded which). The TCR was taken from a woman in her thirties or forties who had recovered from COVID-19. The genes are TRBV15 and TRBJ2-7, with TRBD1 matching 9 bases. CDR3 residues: CATSRPRQGGAYEQYF. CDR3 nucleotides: TGTGCCACCAGCAGACCAAGACAGGGGGGAGCCTACGAGCAGTACTTC.